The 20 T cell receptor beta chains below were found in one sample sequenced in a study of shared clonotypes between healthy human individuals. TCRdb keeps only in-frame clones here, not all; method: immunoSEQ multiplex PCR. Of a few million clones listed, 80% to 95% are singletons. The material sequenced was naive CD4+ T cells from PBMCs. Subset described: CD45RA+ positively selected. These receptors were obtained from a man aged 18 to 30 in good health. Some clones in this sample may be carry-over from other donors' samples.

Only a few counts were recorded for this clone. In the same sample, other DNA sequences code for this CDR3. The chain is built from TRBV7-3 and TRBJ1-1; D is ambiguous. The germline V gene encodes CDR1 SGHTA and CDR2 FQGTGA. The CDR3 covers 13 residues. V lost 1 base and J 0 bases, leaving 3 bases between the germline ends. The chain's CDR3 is CASSLRMNTEAFF. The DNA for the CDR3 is TGTGCCAGCAGCTTAAGAATGAACACTGAAGCTTTCTTT.

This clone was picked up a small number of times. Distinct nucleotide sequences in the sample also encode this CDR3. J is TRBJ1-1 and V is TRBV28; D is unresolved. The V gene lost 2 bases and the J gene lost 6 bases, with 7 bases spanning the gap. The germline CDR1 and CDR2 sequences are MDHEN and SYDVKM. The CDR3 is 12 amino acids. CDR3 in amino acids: CASSLGEAEAFF. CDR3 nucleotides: TGTGCCAGCAGTTTAGGGGAGGCTGAAGCTTTCTTT. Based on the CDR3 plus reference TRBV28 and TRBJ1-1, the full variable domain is DVKVTQSSRYLVKRTGEKVFLECVQDMDHENMFWYRQDPGLGLRLIYFSYDVKMKEKGDIPEGYSVSREKKERFSLILESASTNQTSMYLCASSLGEAEAFFGQGTRLTVV.

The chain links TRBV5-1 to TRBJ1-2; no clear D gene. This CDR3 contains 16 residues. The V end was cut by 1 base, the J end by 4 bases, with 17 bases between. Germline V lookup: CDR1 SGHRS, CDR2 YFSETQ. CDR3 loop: CASSLSRSERIYGYTF. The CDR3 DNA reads TGCGCCAGCAGCTTGTCTCGGAGCGAACGGATCTATGGCTACACCTTC.

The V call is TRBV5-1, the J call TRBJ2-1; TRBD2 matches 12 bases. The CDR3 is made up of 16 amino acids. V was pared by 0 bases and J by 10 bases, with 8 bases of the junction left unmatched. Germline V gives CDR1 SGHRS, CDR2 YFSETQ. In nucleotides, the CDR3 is TGCGCCAGCAGCTTGGGTTCTAGCGGGAGGGCCGGGGAGCAGTTCTTC. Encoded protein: CASSLGSSGRAGEQFF.

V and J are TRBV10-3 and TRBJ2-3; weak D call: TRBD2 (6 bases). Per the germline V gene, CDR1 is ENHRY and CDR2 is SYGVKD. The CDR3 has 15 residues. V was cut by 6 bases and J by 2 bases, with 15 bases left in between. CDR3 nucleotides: TGTGCCATCAGCGGCGGGGCGGCCTACACAGATACGCAGTATTTT. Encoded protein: CAISGGAAYTDTQYF.

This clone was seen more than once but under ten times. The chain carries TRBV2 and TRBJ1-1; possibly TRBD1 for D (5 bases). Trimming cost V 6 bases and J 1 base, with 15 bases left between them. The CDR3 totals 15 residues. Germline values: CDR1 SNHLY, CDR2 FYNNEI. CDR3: CASSAQGIQNTEAFF. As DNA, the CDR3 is TGTGCCAGCAGCGCTCAGGGTATTCAGAACACTGAAGCTTTCTTT.

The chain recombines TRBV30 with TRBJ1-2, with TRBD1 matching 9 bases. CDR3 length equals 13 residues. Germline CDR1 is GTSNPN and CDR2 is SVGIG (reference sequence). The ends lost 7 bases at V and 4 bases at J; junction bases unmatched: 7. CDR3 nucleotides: TGTGCCTACAACAGGGGGCAAAGCTATGGCTACACCTTC. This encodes CAYNRGQSYGYTF.

The CDR3 DNA reads TGTGCCAGCTCCCCCACCCGGACACTATCCTACGAGCAGTACTTC. It yields the protein CASSPTRTLSYEQYF. This chain uses TRBV18 with TRBJ2-7, with D possibly matching TRBD1 (5 bases). Trimming took 6 bases from V and 1 from J, leaving 16 bases between them. The germline V gene encodes CDR1 KGHSH and CDR2 LQKENI. The CDR3 consists of 15 residues. Looking up the rest from reference TRBV18 and TRBJ2-7 gives the full variable domain: NAGVMQNPRHLVRRRGQEARLRCSPMKGHSHVYWYRQLPEEGLKFMVYLQKENIIDESGMPKERFSAEFPKEGPSILRIQQVVRGDSAAYFCASSPTRTLSYEQYFGPGTRLTVT.

CDR3 amino acids: CASSRQGPEAFF. The CDR3 DNA follows: TGCGCCAGCAGCCGACAGGGACCTGAAGCTTTCTTT. This chain connects TRBV5-1 to TRBJ1-1, with 7 bases that match TRBD1. The CDR3 runs to 12 residues. The germline gives CDR1 SGHRS, CDR2 YFSETQ. Trimming took 4 bases from V and 6 from J; bases not matched to a gene: 3.

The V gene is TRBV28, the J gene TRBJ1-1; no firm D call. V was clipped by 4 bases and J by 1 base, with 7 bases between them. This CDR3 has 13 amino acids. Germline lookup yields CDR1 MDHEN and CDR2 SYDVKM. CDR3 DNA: TGTGCCAGCAGTTCACAGAGGAACACTGAAGCTTTCTTT. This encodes CASSSQRNTEAFF.

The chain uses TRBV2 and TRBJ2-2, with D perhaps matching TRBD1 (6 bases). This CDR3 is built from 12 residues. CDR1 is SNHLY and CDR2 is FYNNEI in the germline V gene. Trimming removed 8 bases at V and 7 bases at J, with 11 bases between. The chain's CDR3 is CASRQAIGELFF. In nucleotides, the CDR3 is TGTGCCAGCCGACAGGCAATCGGGGAGCTGTTTTTT.

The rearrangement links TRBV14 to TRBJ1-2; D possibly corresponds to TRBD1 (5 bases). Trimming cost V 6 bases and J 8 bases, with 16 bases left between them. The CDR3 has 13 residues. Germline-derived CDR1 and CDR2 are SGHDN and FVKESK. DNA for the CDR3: TGTGCCAGCAGGGAAGGTGGCAGGGAAGGCTACACCTTC. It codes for CASREGGREGYTF.

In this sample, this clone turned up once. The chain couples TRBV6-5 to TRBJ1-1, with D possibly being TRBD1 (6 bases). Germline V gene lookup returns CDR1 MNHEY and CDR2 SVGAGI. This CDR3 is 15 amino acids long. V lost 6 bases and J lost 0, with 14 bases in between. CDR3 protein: CASSPPGALNTEAFF. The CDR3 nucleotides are TGTGCCAGCAGCCCCCCGGGGGCCTTGAACACTGAAGCTTTCTTT.

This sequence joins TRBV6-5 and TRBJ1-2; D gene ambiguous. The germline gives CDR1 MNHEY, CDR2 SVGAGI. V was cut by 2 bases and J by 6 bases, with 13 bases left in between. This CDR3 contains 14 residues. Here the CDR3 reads CASSYDGVRNGYTF. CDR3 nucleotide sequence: TGTGCCAGCAGTTACGATGGGGTTCGAAATGGCTACACCTTC.

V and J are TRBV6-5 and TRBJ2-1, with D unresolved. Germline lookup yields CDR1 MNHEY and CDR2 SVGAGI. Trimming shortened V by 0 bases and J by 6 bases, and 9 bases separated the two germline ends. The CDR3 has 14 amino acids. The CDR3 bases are TGTGCCAGCAGTTACTCGTCGACGATCAATGAGCAGTTCTTC. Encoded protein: CASSYSSTINEQFF.

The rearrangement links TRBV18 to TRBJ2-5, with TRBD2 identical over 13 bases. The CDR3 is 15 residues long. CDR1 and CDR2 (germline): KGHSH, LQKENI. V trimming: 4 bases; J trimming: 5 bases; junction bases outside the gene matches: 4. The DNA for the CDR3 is TGTGCCAGCTCACAACTAGCGGGAGGGCTCGAGACCCAGTACTTC. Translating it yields CASSQLAGGLETQYF.

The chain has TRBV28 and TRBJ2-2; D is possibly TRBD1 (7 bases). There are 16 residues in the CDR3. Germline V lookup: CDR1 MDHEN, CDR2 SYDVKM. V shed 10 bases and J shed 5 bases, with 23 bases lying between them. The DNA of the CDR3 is TGTGCCACTGGGCCCCCAGGACAGGCGGGAACCGGGGAGCTGTTTTTT. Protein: CATGPPGQAGTGELFF. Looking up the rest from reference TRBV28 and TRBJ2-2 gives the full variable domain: DVKVTQSSRYLVKRTGEKVFLECVQDMDHENMFWYRQDPGLGLRLIYFSYDVKMKEKGDIPEGYSVSREKKERFSLILESASTNQTSMYLCATGPPGQAGTGELFFGEGSRLTVL.

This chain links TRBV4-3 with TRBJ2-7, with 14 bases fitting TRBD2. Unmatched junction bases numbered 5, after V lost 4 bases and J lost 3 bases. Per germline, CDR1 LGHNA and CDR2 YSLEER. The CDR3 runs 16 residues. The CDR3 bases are TGCGCCAGCAGCCGACTAGCGGGAGGGGGGAACTACGAGCAGTACTTC. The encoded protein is CASSRLAGGGNYEQYF.

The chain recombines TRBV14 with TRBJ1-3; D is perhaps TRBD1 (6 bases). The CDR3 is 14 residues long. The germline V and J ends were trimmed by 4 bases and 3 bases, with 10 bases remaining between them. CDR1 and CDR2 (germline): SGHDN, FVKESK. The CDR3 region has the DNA TGTGCCAGCAGCCCGTACAGGGATGGAAACACCATATATTTT. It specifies CASSPYRDGNTIYF.

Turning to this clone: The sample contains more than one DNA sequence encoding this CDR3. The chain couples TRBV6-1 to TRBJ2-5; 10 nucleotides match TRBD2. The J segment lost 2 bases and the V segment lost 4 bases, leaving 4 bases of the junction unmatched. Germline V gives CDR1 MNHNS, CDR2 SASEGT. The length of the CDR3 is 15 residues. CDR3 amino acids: CASSGLAGGQETQYF. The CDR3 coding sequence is TGTGCCAGCAGTGGACTAGCGGGCGGTCAAGAGACCCAGTACTTC.